This T cell receptor (beta chain) is from a study of OX40 agonist ivuxolimab in advanced cancers. About the study as a whole: Ivuxolimab was a fully human IgG2 agonistic monoclonal antibody targeting the costimulatory receptor OX40 (CD134). Intravenous ivuxolimab was administered to patients every 2 weeks at six dose levels: 0.01, 0.1, 0.3, 1.5, 3 and 10 mg/kg. Of the approximately 53 patients in dose escalation, about 20 had hepatocellular carcinoma, roughly 15 had melanoma, 9 had renal cell carcinoma and 9 had head and neck cancer. In the dose-escalation cohort, 70% to 85% of patients were male, and the mean age was approximately 60 years with a range of about 23 to 79. Prior anti-PD-1, anti-PD-L1 or anti-CTLA-4 therapy was permitted, and approximately 42% of dose-escalation patients had received checkpoint inhibitors. Partial responses were achieved by three dose-escalation patients, of whom one had hepatocellular carcinoma and two had cutaneous melanoma. Peripheral TCRbeta sequencing aimed to test whether ivuxolimab altered TCR sequence diversity and caused clonal T-cell expansion. The paper covers the monotherapy dose-escalation part of the phase I ivuxolimab trial, which included N = 52 patients. The full study reports these points: Low levels of normalized T-cell clonal expansion were also seen in some patients who did not respond. On average, CD8+ T cells showed more expanded clones than CD4+ T cells after ivuxolimab. At doses of 0.1 to 3.0 mg/kg, clonal expansion of both CD4+ and CD8+ blood T cells was observed from baseline to week 6. The antigen specificity of the clonally expanded peripheral T cells was not determined. In the 0.1-3.0 mg/kg groups, partial responders were among the patients with the lowest normalized peripheral clonal expansion, particularly in CD8+ T cells.

Genomic DNA was extracted from sorted cells for sequencing of the TCRbeta CDR3 region. TCRbeta CDR3 regions were sequenced using the immunoSEQ Assay. In TCRdb, the immuneACCESS table is reduced to in-frame sequences with V and J assigned. These tables do not hold every clone; where another copy was compared, an unresolved V gene accounts for under half, and the others remain unexplained. This sample holds some 83,000 clones; approximately 90% were observed only once. Roughly 0.72% of the sample goes to the ten largest clones. The CDR3 runs 13 amino acids, cysteine and phenylalanine included. The entry retains the CDR3 DNA only, 39 bases that are in frame from base 1. Relative to germline, V is missing 9 bases and J is missing 3 bases, with 5 bases of the junction outside any gene match. In the germline V gene, CDR1 corresponds to SNHLY and CDR2 to FYNNEI. For this clone: Its binding antigen is unknown. Base quality data are lacking; no much larger clone is found one base away.

The trial excluded patients who had a history of autoimmune disease or who were on systemic immunosuppression. Peripheral blood for TCR sequencing was drawn from every dose cohort at baseline, at cycle 4 day 1 and at cycle 7 day 1. Samples were obtained from an open-label, multicenter, first-in-human phase I dose-escalation trial of ivuxolimab. Adults with locally advanced or metastatic head and neck squamous cell, hepatocellular, melanoma or renal cell carcinoma were enrolled in the trial. Before TCR sequencing, CD4+ T cells and CD8+ T cells from peripheral blood were sorted into separate populations.

The chain joins TRBV2 to TRBJ2-3, and 8 junctional nucleotides match TRBD1. The TCR sequence derives from an adult with an advanced solid tumor such as melanoma, head and neck, liver or kidney cancer. The sample was CD4+ or CD8+ T cells sorted from blood, taken in a trial of the OX40 agonist ivuxolimab. The CDR3 reads CASGQGQTDTQYF. The sequenced DNA is TGTGCCAGTGGACAGGGACAGACAGATACGCAGTATTTT.